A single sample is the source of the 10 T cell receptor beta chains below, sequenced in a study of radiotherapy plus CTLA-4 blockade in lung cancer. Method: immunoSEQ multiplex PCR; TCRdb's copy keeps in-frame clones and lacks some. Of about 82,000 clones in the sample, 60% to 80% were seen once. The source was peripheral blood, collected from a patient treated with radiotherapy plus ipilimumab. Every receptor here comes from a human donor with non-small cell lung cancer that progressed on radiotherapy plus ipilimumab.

The CDR3 is CASSQGGLAGIYEQYF. The CDR3 bases are TGCGCCAGCAGCCAAGGGGGACTAGCGGGGATTTACGAGCAGTACTTC. The V gene is TRBV4-3, the J gene TRBJ2-7, with 13 bases identical to TRBD2. Germline V gene sequence: CDR1 LGHNA, CDR2 YSLEER. CDR3 length: 16 amino acids. Trimming took 1 base from V and 4 from J; bases not matched to a gene: 4.

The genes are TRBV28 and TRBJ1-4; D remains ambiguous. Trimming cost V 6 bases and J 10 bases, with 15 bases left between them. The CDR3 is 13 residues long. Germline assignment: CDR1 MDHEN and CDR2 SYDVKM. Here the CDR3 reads CASRVSGKGKLFF. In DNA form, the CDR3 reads TGTGCCAGCAGGGTTAGTGGGAAAGGAAAACTGTTTTTT.

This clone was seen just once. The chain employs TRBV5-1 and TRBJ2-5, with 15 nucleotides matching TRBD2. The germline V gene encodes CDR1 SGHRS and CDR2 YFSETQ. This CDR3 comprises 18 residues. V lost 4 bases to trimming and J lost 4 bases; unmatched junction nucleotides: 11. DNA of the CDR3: TGCGCCAGCAGCGTGGGACTAGCGGGAGGAGGAGTAGGAGAGACCCAGTACTTC. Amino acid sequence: CASSVGLAGGGVGETQYF. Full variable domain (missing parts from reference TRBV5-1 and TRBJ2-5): KAGVTQTPRYLIKTRGQQVTLSCSPISGHRSVSWYQQTPGQGLQFLFEYFSETQRNKGNFPGRFSGRQFSNSRSEMNVSTLELGDSALYLCASSVGLAGGGVGETQYFGPGTRLLVL.

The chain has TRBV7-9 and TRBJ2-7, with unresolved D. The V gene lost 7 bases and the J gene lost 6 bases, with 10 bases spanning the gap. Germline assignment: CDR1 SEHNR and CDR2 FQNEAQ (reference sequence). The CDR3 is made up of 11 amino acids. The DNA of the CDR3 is TGTGCCAGCACCCCCGGCCGCGAGCAGTACTTC. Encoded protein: CASTPGREQYF.

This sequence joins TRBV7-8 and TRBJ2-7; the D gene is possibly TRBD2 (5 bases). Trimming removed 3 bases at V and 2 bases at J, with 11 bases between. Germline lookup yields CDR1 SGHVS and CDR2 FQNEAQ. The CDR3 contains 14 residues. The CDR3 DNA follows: TGTGCCAGCAGCTTTATTGCGAGGGCCTACGAGCAGTACTTC. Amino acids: CASSFIARAYEQYF.

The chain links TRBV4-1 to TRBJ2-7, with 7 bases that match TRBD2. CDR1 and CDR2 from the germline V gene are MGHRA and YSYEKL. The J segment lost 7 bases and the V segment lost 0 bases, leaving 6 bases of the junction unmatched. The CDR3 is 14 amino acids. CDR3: CASSQDETSREQYF. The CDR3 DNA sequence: TGCGCCAGCAGCCAAGATGAGACTAGCAGGGAGCAGTACTTC.

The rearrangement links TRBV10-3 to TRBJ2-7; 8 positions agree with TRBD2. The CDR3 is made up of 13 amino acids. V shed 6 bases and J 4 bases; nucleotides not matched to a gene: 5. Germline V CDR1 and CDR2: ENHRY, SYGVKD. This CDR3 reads CAISMGLVYEQYF. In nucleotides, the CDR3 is TGTGCCATCAGCATGGGACTAGTTTACGAGCAGTACTTC.

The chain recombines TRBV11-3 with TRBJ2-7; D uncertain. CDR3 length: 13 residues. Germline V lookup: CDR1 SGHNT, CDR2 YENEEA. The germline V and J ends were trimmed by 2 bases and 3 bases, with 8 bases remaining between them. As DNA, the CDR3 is TGTGCCAGCAGCTTACTCGACGGCTACGAGCAGTACTTC. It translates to CASSLLDGYEQYF.

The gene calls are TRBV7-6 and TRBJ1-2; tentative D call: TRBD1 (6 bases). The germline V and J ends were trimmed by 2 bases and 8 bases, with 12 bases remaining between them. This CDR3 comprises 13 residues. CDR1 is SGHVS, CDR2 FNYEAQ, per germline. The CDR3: CASSLRGGQGYTF. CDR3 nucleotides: TGTGCCAGCAGCTTAAGGGGGGGCCAAGGCTACACCTTC.

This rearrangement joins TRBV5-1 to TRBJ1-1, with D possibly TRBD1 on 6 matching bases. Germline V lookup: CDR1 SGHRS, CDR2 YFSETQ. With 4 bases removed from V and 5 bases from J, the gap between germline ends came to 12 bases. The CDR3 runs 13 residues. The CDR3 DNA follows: TGCGCCAGCAGCCCCGAGGGGGGTACTGAAGCTTTCTTT. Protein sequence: CASSPEGGTEAFF.